The source of this TCR beta chain is a study of radiotherapy plus CTLA-4 blockade in lung cancer. About the study: Of all patients, approximately 17% responded objectively and 25% to 35% showed disease control. Study results and caveats: It was early blood T cell clone dynamics, with interferon-beta, that reportedly best predicted response.

Focal radiation with ipilimumab CTLA-4 blockade was given to patients with chemo-refractory metastatic non-small-cell lung cancer. For this clone: As yet, its antigen is unknown.

Sequencing was performed with immunoSEQ multiplex PCR; in TCRdb, only in-frame clones are kept and a portion is missing. The sample lists 28,000 or so clones, 70% to 80% occurring once. CDR3 length equals 14 residues. In germline, CDR1 is MDHEN, CDR2 SYDVKM. The ends were cut back, 5 bases at V and 5 bases at J, with 15 bases in the middle. Sample: peripheral blood, taken from a patient treated with radiotherapy plus ipilimumab. The chain links TRBV28 to TRBJ1-1; no clear D. The receptor was isolated from a human donor with non-small cell lung cancer who had stable disease on radiotherapy plus ipilimumab. This CDR3 reads CASSSRPIGTEAFF. DNA of the CDR3: TGTGCCAGCAGTAGTCGTCCGATAGGGACTGAAGCTTTCTTT.